These T cell receptor beta chains were read from a single sample in a study of cytomegalovirus exposure and HLA in healthy donors. The table came from immunoSEQ multiplex PCR; TCRdb's copy has only in-frame clones and leaves some out. The sample consists of 90,000 to 100,000 clones, approximately 95% of them appearing once. The sequencing input was PBMCs. The origin of the receptors is a woman in her thirties in good health and CMV-seropositive. The CDR3 runs from the conserved cysteine through the conserved F or W. A D gene is named only where the DNA matches it firmly. Some rows mark clone size as missing; the rest say once, few, many or name a class of expanded clone.

CDR3 protein,CDR3 DNA,CDR3 length,J gene,clone size,V gene,D gene
CASGLAGGYEQYF,TGTGCCAGCGGACTAGCGGGTGGCTACGAGCAGTACTTC,13,TRBJ2-7,.,TRBV28,TRBD2
CASSQGQGRGTNEKLFF,TGCGCCAGCAGCCAAGGACAGGGTCGCGGAACTAATGAAAAACTGTTTTTT,17,TRBJ1-4,once,TRBV4-3,TRBD1
CASSPGGVGVDTQYF,TGTGCCAGCAGCCCCGGGGGGGTCGGCGTGGATACGCAGTATTTT,15,TRBJ2-3,.,TRBV7-9,TRBD2
CASTGGGGTDTQYF,TGTGCCAGCACGGGAGGGGGTGGCACAGATACGCAGTATTTT,14,TRBJ2-3,.,TRBV2,TRBD2
CAIRGAEGGALLAYGYTF,TGTGCCATCAGGGGCGCGGAGGGAGGTGCTCTGTTGGCCTATGGCTACACCTTC,18,TRBJ1-2,.,TRBV10-3,.
CATLPSRAETYEQYF,TGCGCCACCCTCCCAAGCAGGGCAGAAACCTACGAGCAGTACTTC,15,TRBJ2-7,once,TRBV10-1,.
CASSLVGQGLYGYTF,TGTGCCAGCAGTCTGGTGGGCCAAGGACTTTATGGCTACACCTTC,15,TRBJ1-2,.,TRBV28,.
CASSSSTGGGKYGYTF,TGTGCCAGCAGTTCTTCTACAGGGGGTGGAAAGTATGGCTACACCTTC,16,TRBJ1-2,.,TRBV28,TRBD1
CAWSPGTVFQYF,TGTGCCTGGAGTCCCGGGACAGTTTTTCAGTACTTC,12,TRBJ2-4,.,TRBV30,TRBD1
CASSQSLRSPSAYEQYF,TGTGCCAGCAGCCAATCTCTGCGGAGCCCCTCAGCCTACGAGCAGTACTTC,17,TRBJ2-7,.,TRBV16,.
CASSARTGDYQPQHF,TGTGCCAGCAGTGCCCGGACAGGGGATTATCAGCCCCAGCATTTT,15,TRBJ1-5,few,TRBV6-5,TRBD1
CAISESGLAGGKHEQFF,TGTGCCATCAGTGAGTCAGGACTAGCGGGGGGGAAGCATGAGCAGTTCTTC,17,TRBJ2-1,.,TRBV10-3,TRBD2
CASSLGRAGGYEQYF,TGTGCCAGCAGCCTGGGACGTGCCGGGGGCTACGAGCAGTACTTC,15,TRBJ2-7,.,TRBV5-6,.
CASSPGQGDLRDTEAFF,TGTGCCAGCAGCCCCGGACAGGGGGACCTAAGGGACACTGAAGCTTTCTTT,17,TRBJ1-1,.,TRBV7-8,TRBD1
CASSGTSSEQYF,TGTGCCAGCAGTGGGACTAGCAGCGAGCAGTACTTC,12,TRBJ2-7,.,TRBV28,TRBD2
CASSPRLAGGSFQETQYF,TGTGCCAGTAGTCCGCGGCTAGCGGGAGGCTCATTCCAAGAGACCCAGTACTTC,18,TRBJ2-5,.,TRBV19,TRBD2
CASRPRGGETEAFF,TGTGCCAGCCGCCCCCGGGGGGGAGAGACTGAAGCTTTCTTT,14,TRBJ1-1,.,TRBV2,.
CASKTSANTGELFF,TGTGCCAGTAAGACTAGCGCGAACACCGGGGAGCTGTTTTTT,14,TRBJ2-2,.,TRBV6-6,TRBD2
CASSPVAGVLYEQYF,TGCGCCAGCAGCCCTGTAGCGGGAGTGCTCTACGAGCAGTACTTC,15,TRBJ2-7,.,TRBV5-1,TRBD2
CASTAGVGGELFF,TGTGCCAGTACTGCGGGAGTGGGCGGGGAGCTGTTTTTT,13,TRBJ2-2,.,TRBV19,TRBD2
CASSSPEREHYEQYF,TGTGCCAGCAGCTCCCCCGAGCGGGAGCACTACGAGCAGTACTTC,15,TRBJ2-7,.,TRBV28,TRBD2
CASSLVASQETQYF,TGCGCCAGCAGCTTGGTAGCCAGCCAAGAGACCCAGTACTTC,14,TRBJ2-5,.,TRBV5-1,.
CASSLSQGITDTQYF,TGTGCCAGCAGTTTATCACAGGGGATCACAGATACGCAGTATTTT,15,TRBJ2-3,.,TRBV27,TRBD1
CASSPRTTSGRISYEQYF,TGTGCCAGCAGCCCACGGACTACTAGCGGGAGGATCTCCTACGAGCAGTACTTC,18,TRBJ2-7,.,TRBV9,TRBD2
CASSIQGNEQFF,TGTGCCAGCAGCATACAGGGAAATGAGCAGTTCTTC,12,TRBJ2-1,once,TRBV5-4,.
CASSHLLGLGKETQYF,TGTGCCAGCAGCCACCTTTTAGGACTCGGTAAAGAGACCCAGTACTTC,16,TRBJ2-5,.,TRBV28,.
CASSLDHGLGKNNEQFF,TGCGCCAGCAGCTTGGATCATGGACTAGGGAAGAACAATGAGCAGTTCTTC,17,TRBJ2-1,.,TRBV5-1,TRBD2
CASRPDSIDTQYF,TGTGCCAGCAGACCCGACAGTATAGATACGCAGTATTTT,13,TRBJ2-3,.,TRBV6-6,.
CAWSPLPSEQFF,TGTGCCTGGAGTCCTCTCCCTAGTGAGCAGTTCTTC,12,TRBJ2-1,.,TRBV30,.
CASSPDMTSVIYEQYF,TGTGCCAGCAGCCCAGACATGACTAGCGTGATCTACGAGCAGTACTTC,16,TRBJ2-7,.,TRBV4-2,TRBD2
CAWSAGIGEQFF,TGTGCCTGGAGCGCAGGGATCGGTGAGCAGTTCTTC,12,TRBJ2-1,.,TRBV30,.
CSAQLANEQFF,TGCAGTGCTCAACTAGCGAATGAGCAGTTCTTC,11,TRBJ2-1,.,TRBV20-1,TRBD2
CASKASGTINEQFF,TGTGCCAGCAAAGCTAGCGGGACGATCAATGAGCAGTTCTTC,14,TRBJ2-1,.,TRBV27,TRBD2
CASSQDARSANTGELFF,TGCGCCAGCAGCCAAGACGCCCGGTCTGCGAACACCGGGGAGCTGTTTTTT,17,TRBJ2-2,.,TRBV4-1,.
CASSQGGGIYNEQFF,TGTGCCAGCAGCCAAGGGGGGGGAATCTACAATGAGCAGTTCTTC,15,TRBJ2-1,.,TRBV14,TRBD2
CASSPRGLAGEALNEQFF,TGTGCCAGCAGCCCTCGGGGACTAGCGGGAGAGGCCCTAAATGAGCAGTTCTTC,18,TRBJ2-1,.,TRBV9,TRBD2
CASSPGYEQYF,TGTGCCAGCAGTCCCGGGTACGAGCAGTACTTC,11,TRBJ2-7,.,TRBV28,.
CASSSARVQRVKDTQYF,TGTGCCAGCAGCTCCGCCCGTGTCCAGCGGGTAAAAGATACGCAGTATTTT,17,TRBJ2-3,.,TRBV7-8,.
CASSIGTAAGYTF,TGTGCCAGTAGTATAGGCACCGCGGCGGGCTACACCTTC,13,TRBJ1-2,.,TRBV19,.
CASSQDRKYEQYF,TGTGCCAGCAGCCAAGACAGAAAGTACGAGCAGTACTTC,13,TRBJ2-7,.,TRBV7-9,.
CASSPLPAAGELFF,TGTGCCAGCAGCCCCCTCCCCGCGGCCGGGGAGCTGTTTTTT,14,TRBJ2-2,once,TRBV9,.
CASSIVSGGEQYF,TGTGCCAGTAGTATAGTATCGGGGGGCGAGCAGTACTTC,13,TRBJ2-7,few,TRBV19,TRBD2
CASGRGATNEKLFF,TGTGCCAGCGGTCGGGGGGCAACTAATGAAAAACTGTTTTTT,14,TRBJ1-4,.,TRBV9,.
CAWSGTGGRYEQYF,TGTGCCTGGAGTGGGACGGGAGGCCGATACGAGCAGTACTTC,14,TRBJ2-7,once,TRBV30,TRBD2
CASSPQTGESSGNTIYF,TGTGCCAGCTCACCACAGACAGGCGAAAGCTCTGGAAACACCATATATTTT,17,TRBJ1-3,.,TRBV18,.
CASSPRETQYF,TGTGCCAGCAGTCCCCGAGAGACCCAGTACTTC,11,TRBJ2-5,.,TRBV28,.
CASRLAGGQGSLITGELFF,TGTGCAAGTCGCTTAGCCGGGGGACAGGGCTCTTTAATCACCGGGGAGCTGTTTTTT,19,TRBJ2-2,.,TRBV12-2,.
CASTQAGTDTQYF,TGTGCCAGCACCCAAGCGGGCACAGATACGCAGTATTTT,13,TRBJ2-3,.,TRBV13,.
CASSPTGGAPYEQYF,TGTGCCAGTAGCCCAACGGGGGGGGCGCCCTACGAGCAGTACTTC,15,TRBJ2-7,.,TRBV19,TRBD2
CASSFTGEETQYF,TGCGCCAGCAGCTTCACAGGGGAAGAGACCCAGTACTTC,13,TRBJ2-5,.,TRBV5-1,TRBD1
CASSLTGGGGANVLTF,TGTGCCAGCAGCTTAACAGGGGGTGGTGGGGCCAACGTCCTGACTTTC,16,TRBJ2-6,.,TRBV7-8,TRBD1
CASSLGTGRSDTQYF,.,15,TRBJ2-3,once,TRBV28,.
CASSLSGQPQHF,TGTGCCAGCAGTTTATCGGGTCAGCCCCAGCATTTT,12,TRBJ1-5,.,TRBV28,.
CASIRQSNQPQHF,TGTGCCAGCATACGACAGTCCAATCAGCCCCAGCATTTT,13,TRBJ1-5,.,TRBV28,.
CASSIDRAYHF,TGTGCCAGTAGTATCGACAGGGCTTATCATTTT,11,TRBJ1-5,.,TRBV19,TRBD1
CARIYRPGPGEETQYF,TGTGCCAGAATTTATCGACCAGGGCCTGGCGAAGAGACCCAGTACTTC,16,TRBJ2-5,.,TRBV9,.
CATSFSSGAYNEQFF,TGTGCCACCAGCTTCTCTAGCGGAGCCTACAATGAGCAGTTCTTC,15,TRBJ2-1,.,TRBV15,TRBD2
CASSQDRGGNTEAFF,TGCGCCAGCAGCCAAGATCGAGGAGGGAACACTGAAGCTTTCTTT,15,TRBJ1-1,once,TRBV4-1,.